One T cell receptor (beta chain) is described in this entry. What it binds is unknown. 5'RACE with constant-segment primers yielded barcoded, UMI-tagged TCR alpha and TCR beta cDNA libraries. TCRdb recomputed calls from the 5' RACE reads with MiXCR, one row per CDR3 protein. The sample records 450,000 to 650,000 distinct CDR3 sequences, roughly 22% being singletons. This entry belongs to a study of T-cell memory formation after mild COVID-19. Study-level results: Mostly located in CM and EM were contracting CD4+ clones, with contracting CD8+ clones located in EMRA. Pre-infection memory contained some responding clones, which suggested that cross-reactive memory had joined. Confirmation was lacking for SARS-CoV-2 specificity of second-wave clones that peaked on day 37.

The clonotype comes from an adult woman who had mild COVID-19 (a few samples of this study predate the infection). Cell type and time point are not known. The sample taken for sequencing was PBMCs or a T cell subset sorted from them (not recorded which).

The chain's CDR3 is CASSQTLAGVGDTQYF. In DNA, the CDR3 is TGTGCCAGCAGCCAGACACTAGCGGGAGTCGGGGATACGCAGTATTTT. The chain carries TRBV9 and TRBJ2-3, with 11 nucleotides matching TRBD2. The germline V gene encodes CDR1 SGDLS and CDR2 YYNGEE. The CDR3 runs 16 residues. V lost 4 bases and J lost 6; bases outside the gene matches: 10. Full variable domain (missing parts from reference TRBV9 and TRBJ2-3): DSGVTQTPKHLITATGQRVTLRCSPRSGDLSVYWYQQSLDQGLQFLIQYYNGEERAKGNILERFSAQQFPDLHSELNLSSLELGDSALYFCASSQTLAGVGDTQYFGPGTRLTVL.